One sample yielded the 31 T cell receptor beta chains listed below, sequenced in a study of cytomegalovirus exposure and HLA in healthy donors (TCRdb year 2017). Library preparation was by the immunoSEQ multiplex PCR assay. For the multiplex PCR, a mixture combining 60 forward primers for TCR Vbeta segments and 13 reverse primers for TCR Jbeta segments was used. The clones in this table, taken by TCRdb from immuneACCESS, are in-frame only. Not every clone is retained; where verified, under half of the shortfall comes from an unresolved V gene, and the cause of the rest is unknown. The table for this sample lists about 150,000 clones; 70% to 85% of them were counted only once. More than 3% of the sample rests with the top ten. Sequencing used PBMCs. The origin of the receptors is a male donor in good health and CMV-seronegative.

The genes are TRBV7-3 and TRBJ2-2, with TRBD2 matching over 7 bases. Trimming at V came to 5 bases and at J to 5 bases, leaving 14 bases not matched to a gene. The CDR3 contains 17 residues. Germline CDR1 reads SGHTA; CDR2 reads FQGTGA. The CDR3: CASSPPLAALGTGELFF. CDR3 DNA sequence: TGTGCCAGCAGCCCCCCTCTAGCGGCCCTTGGGACCGGGGAGCTGTTTTTT.

V is TRBV19 and J is TRBJ2-1; D gene uncertain. CDR3 size: 14 residues. V lost 7 bases, J lost 0 bases, and 10 bases lay in between. CDR1 LNHDA and CDR2 SQIVND come from the germline V gene (reference sequence). Here the CDR3 DNA reads TGTGCCAGTAAAGAGGCGAGCTCCTACAATGAGCAGTTCTTC. As protein: CASKEASSYNEQFF.

This chain uses TRBV7-9 with TRBJ2-1, with D perhaps TRBD1 (5 bases). This CDR3 has 16 residues. Germline values: CDR1 SEHNR, CDR2 FQNEAQ (reference sequence). Trimming removed 4 bases from V and 0 bases from J, with 13 bases in between. The DNA of the CDR3 is TGTGCCAGCAGCTCAATAACAGGAAGCTCCTACAATGAGCAGTTCTTC. It encodes CASSSITGSSYNEQFF.

The chain joins TRBV27 to TRBJ2-1; 9 bases match TRBD1. CDR3 length: 15 amino acids. V lost 5 bases, J lost 4 bases, and 6 bases stayed unmatched. Looked up from germline, CDR1 is MNHEY and CDR2 is SMNVEV (reference sequence). CDR3 in amino acids: CASSLRDREYNEQFF. The CDR3 bases are TGTGCCAGCAGTCTCCGGGACAGGGAGTACAATGAGCAGTTCTTC.

J is TRBJ2-1 and V is TRBV11-1; the match to TRBD2 covers 10 bases. V dropped 5 bases and J dropped 8; count of bases not matched to a gene: 9. In germline, CDR1 is SGHAT, CDR2 FQDESV (reference sequence). This CDR3 region has 15 residues. CDR3: CASSIQRGGPDEQFF. The CDR3 DNA reads as TGTGCCAGCAGCATTCAGCGGGGGGGCCCAGATGAGCAGTTCTTC.

The rearrangement joins TRBV14 to TRBJ2-2; 9 bases line up with TRBD1. The germline V gene has CDR1 SGHDN and CDR2 FVKESK. The V segment lost 1 base and the J segment 3 bases; nucleotides outside the gene matches: 3. There are 16 residues in the CDR3. The CDR3 DNA sequence: TGTGCCAGCAGCCAAGTAGGGACAGGGTACACCGGGGAGCTGTTTTTT. Amino acid sequence: CASSQVGTGYTGELFF.

The CDR3 DNA follows: TGTGCCAGCAGTTACGGGCCTAGCAATCAGCCCCAGCATTTT. Translated, it gives CASSYGPSNQPQHF. The chain recombines TRBV6-5 with TRBJ1-5; D ambiguous. Germline loops: CDR1 MNHEY, CDR2 SVGAGI. The CDR3 loop spans 14 amino acids. V shed 2 bases and J shed 0 bases, with 5 bases lying between them.

The chain recombines TRBV4-1 with TRBJ1-1, with a tentative D call TRBD1 (5 bases). Trimming cost V 1 base and J 11 bases, with 17 bases left between them. CDR1 is MGHRA, CDR2 YSYEKL, per germline. The CDR3 spans 14 residues. The CDR3 DNA reads TGCGCCAGCAGCCAAGGGACATACTCTTTGGGGGCTTTCTTT. Encoded protein: CASSQGTYSLGAFF.

This sequence joins TRBV6-5 and TRBJ1-2; tentatively, D is TRBD1 (5 bases). The germline V gene encodes CDR1 MNHEY and CDR2 SVGAGI. The CDR3 is 12 amino acids. Trimming stripped 6 bases from V and 7 bases from J, with 12 bases between. The CDR3 DNA reads as TGTGCCAGCAGAATCGACAGAGGTGGCTACACCTTC. Translation: CASRIDRGGYTF.

As for this clone: Other nucleotide sequences in the sample specify the same CDR3. The V and J genes are TRBV9 and TRBJ2-2; 7 bases match TRBD2. CDR3 length equals 16 residues. Germline CDR1 is SGDLS and CDR2 is YYNGEE. V trimming: 0 bases; J trimming: 6 bases; junction bases outside the gene matches: 8. CDR3: CASSVGWAGAPGELFF. CDR3 DNA: TGTGCCAGCAGCGTAGGATGGGCGGGAGCCCCCGGGGAGCTGTTTTTT.

The chain uses TRBV5-4 and TRBJ1-2; no clear D. In germline, CDR1 is SGHNT, CDR2 YYREEE (reference sequence). Deletions cut 0 bases from V and 7 bases from J, with 7 bases between. This CDR3 spans 12 amino acids. CDR3 protein: CASSLAGCGYTF. The CDR3 DNA reads TGTGCCAGCAGCTTGGCCGGGTGTGGCTACACCTTC.

The chain carries TRBV6-6 and TRBJ1-4; TRBD1 matches at 10 bases. This CDR3 contains 14 residues. Germline V lookup: CDR1 MNHNY, CDR2 SVGAGI (reference sequence). Trimming removed 2 bases from V and 8 bases from J; junction bases left unmatched: 2. The CDR3 loop is CASSYGTGEEKLFF. The DNA for the CDR3 is TGTGCCAGCAGTTACGGGACAGGGGAGGAAAAACTGTTTTTT.

V usage is TRBV6-5 and J usage is TRBJ1-1; 8 bases map to TRBD1. The CDR3 covers 12 residues. Germline CDR1 reads MNHEY; CDR2 reads SVGAGI. V lost 6 bases, J lost 8 bases, and 5 bases stayed unmatched. The DNA of the CDR3 is TGTGCCAGCAGCACGGACAGGGTGGAAGCTTTCTTT. Its protein is CASSTDRVEAFF.

The chain combines TRBV9 with TRBJ1-1; 8 nucleotides line up with TRBD1. CDR1 is SGDLS and CDR2 is YYNGEE in the germline V gene. This CDR3 region has 15 residues. After removal of 4 bases from V and 0 bases from J, the junction contained 5 bases not matched to a gene. The chain's CDR3 is CASSPRQGMNTEAFF. Here the CDR3 DNA reads TGTGCCAGCAGCCCAAGACAGGGGATGAACACTGAAGCTTTCTTT.

This chain uses TRBV28 with TRBJ2-1; 10 bases are shared with TRBD2. Germline-derived CDR1 and CDR2 are MDHEN and SYDVKM. The CDR3 totals 16 residues. Unmatched junction bases numbered 7, after V lost 8 bases and J lost 0 bases. The CDR3 DNA follows: TGTGCCAGCTCAGCGGGAGGGGCCGCCTCCTACAATGAGCAGTTCTTC. Residues: CASSAGGAASYNEQFF.

This rearrangement joins TRBV4-3 to TRBJ1-2; a weak D match, TRBD1 (6 bases). Germline loops: CDR1 LGHNA, CDR2 YSLEER. The length of the CDR3 is 17 residues. V lost 0 bases, J lost 8 bases, and 22 bases lay in between. The CDR3 protein is CASSQDRGALRVDGYTF. The DNA for the CDR3 is TGCGCCAGCAGCCAAGATCGGGGGGCGTTAAGGGTGGACGGCTACACCTTC.

This clone appeared once. J is TRBJ2-7 and V is TRBV11-2; TRBD1 agrees at 10 bases. The CDR3 runs 14 residues. Germline lookup yields CDR1 SGHAT and CDR2 FQNNGV. Germline trimming cut 5 bases from V and 4 bases from J; bases unmatched to any gene: 5. CDR3 coding DNA: TGTGCCAGCAGCCCAGACAGGGGGCAATACGAGCAGTACTTC. Translating it yields CASSPDRGQYEQYF.

V is TRBV27 and J is TRBJ2-1; 7 bases are shared with TRBD2. The CDR3 contains 18 residues. With 7 bases clipped from V and 6 bases from J, the junction kept 21 bases outside the gene matches. Germline lookup yields CDR1 MNHEY and CDR2 SMNVEV (reference sequence). CDR3 sequence (DNA): TGTGCCAGCACCCGGGGACCTAGCGGCGACGGGGGGATCAATGAGCAGTTCTTC. It codes for CASTRGPSGDGGINEQFF.

On this clone: The junction does not match germline at one end; this may be a read error. The chain carries TRBV7-9 and TRBJ2-7; D unresolved. The CDR3 has 12 amino acids. Germline loops: CDR1 SEHNR, CDR2 FQNEAQ (reference sequence). CDR3 bases: TGTTCCAGCAGCTTATCCCATTACGAGCAGTACTTC. Its translation is CSSSLSHYEQYF.

DNA of the CDR3: TGTGCCAGCACCCTCCGGGGGACTAGCGGGAGGTGGTCCTACAATGAGCAGTTCTTC. Protein sequence: CASTLRGTSGRWSYNEQFF. V and J are TRBV27 and TRBJ2-1; 15 bases match TRBD2. Germline assignment: CDR1 MNHEY and CDR2 SMNVEV (reference sequence). This CDR3 region has 19 residues. V lost 7 bases and J lost 1; bases outside the gene matches: 11.

The V and J genes are TRBV27 and TRBJ2-5, with 9 bases matching TRBD1. V shed 5 bases and J 5 bases; nucleotides not matched to a gene: 6. From germline, CDR1 is MNHEY and CDR2 SMNVEV (reference sequence). The CDR3 runs to 14 residues. The CDR3 here is CASSPYTGGETQYF. CDR3 in DNA: TGTGCCAGCAGTCCCTACACAGGGGGCGAGACCCAGTACTTC.

This chain joins TRBV7-8 and TRBJ1-5; weak D call: TRBD1 (6 bases). Trimming stripped 5 bases from V and 3 bases from J, with 11 bases between. Germline loops: CDR1 SGHVS, CDR2 FQNEAQ. The length of the CDR3 is 14 residues. The CDR3 region is CASSQWTDNQPQHF. In DNA, the CDR3 is TGTGCCAGCAGCCAATGGACAGACAATCAGCCCCAGCATTTT. The full variable domain, with the rest looked up from reference TRBV7-8 and TRBJ1-5, is GAGVSQSPRYKVAKRGQDVALRCDPISGHVSLFWYQQALGQGPEFLTYFQNEAQLDKSGLPSDRFFAERPEGSVSTLKIQRTQQEDSAVYLCASSQWTDNQPQHFGDGTRLSIL.

V usage is TRBV6-6 and J usage is TRBJ2-7; D is perhaps TRBD1 (5 bases). The V and J ends lost 2 bases and 2 bases respectively, with 10 bases between them. The CDR3 length is 14 residues. The germline gives CDR1 MNHNY, CDR2 SVGAGI (reference sequence). The CDR3 coding sequence is TGTGCCAGCAGTTACGGTGGCAGGGCCTACGAGCAGTACTTC. This gives the protein CASSYGGRAYEQYF.

This chain joins TRBV6-5 and TRBJ1-1, with 7 nucleotides matching TRBD1. This CDR3 contains 15 residues. With V trimmed by 2 bases and J by 4 bases, 7 bases remained unmatched. CDR1 and CDR2 (germline): MNHEY, SVGAGI. The CDR3 region has the DNA TGTGCCAGCAGTTACGAGACAGGGATTGGCACTGAAGCTTTCTTT. This encodes CASSYETGIGTEAFF.

The chain uses TRBV6-6 and TRBJ2-1; TRBD2 might be the D (6 bases). Trimming removed 7 bases at V and 5 bases at J, with 9 bases between. Germline V CDR1 and CDR2: MNHNY, SVGAGI (reference sequence). This CDR3 contains 12 residues. For the CDR3, the DNA is TGTGCCAGCACGACGGGAGACAATGAGCAGTTCTTC. This encodes CASTTGDNEQFF.

Written as DNA, the CDR3 is TGTGCCAGCAGCTTGGACAGGGGCAACGAGCAGTACTTC. Translating gives CASSLDRGNEQYF. The V gene is TRBV11-2, the J gene TRBJ2-5; 9 bases fit TRBD1. The J call may be in error: the DNA end matches TRBJ2-7 better. CDR3 length: 13 residues. CDR1 and CDR2 from the germline V gene are SGHAT and FQNNGV.

The chain has TRBV13 and TRBJ2-7; 11 nucleotides line up with TRBD2. The CDR3 runs 16 residues. CDR1 is PRHDT and CDR2 is FYEKMQ in the germline V gene (reference sequence). Trimming cost V 4 bases and J 3 bases; bases outside gene matches: 8. The chain's CDR3 is CASSSRTSGRYYEQYF. CDR3 in DNA: TGTGCCAGCAGCTCACGGACTAGCGGGCGGTACTACGAGCAGTACTTC.

V is TRBV7-6 and J is TRBJ1-4, with D maybe TRBD1 (6 bases). There are 17 residues in the CDR3. Trimming removed 1 base at V and 4 bases at J, with 16 bases between. In germline, CDR1 is SGHVS, CDR2 FNYEAQ. The CDR3 nucleotides read TGTGCCAGCAGCTTAGGGGGGAACACAGGGCGTAATGAAAAACTGTTTTTT. It codes for CASSLGGNTGRNEKLFF.

The chain has TRBV2 and TRBJ2-2; 13 bases are shared with TRBD2. The CDR3 sequence is 15 residues long. Looked up from germline, CDR1 is SNHLY and CDR2 is FYNNEI. V shed 6 bases and J 5 bases; nucleotides not matched to a gene: 3. CDR3 coding DNA: TGTGCCAGCAGCCCGGGACTAGCGGGGACCGGGGAGCTGTTTTTT. Amino acids: CASSPGLAGTGELFF. The full variable domain, in which reference TRBV2 and TRBJ2-2 provide the parts outside the CDR3, is EPEVTQTPSHQVTQMGQEVILRCVPISNHLYFYWYRQILGQKVEFLVSFYNNEISEKSEIFDDQFSVERPDGSNFTLKIRSTKLEDSAMYFCASSPGLAGTGELFFGEGSRLTVL.

The chain recombines TRBV7-2 with TRBJ2-7; 11 bases are a match to TRBD2. Germline V gives CDR1 SGHTA, CDR2 FQGNSA. CDR3 length: 16 residues. Trimming at V came to 6 bases and at J to 1 base, leaving 8 bases not matched to a gene. This CDR3 reads CASSTIGTSGSYEQYF. The DNA for the CDR3 is TGTGCCAGCAGTACAATCGGGACTAGCGGATCCTACGAGCAGTACTTC.

V usage is TRBV7-9 and J usage is TRBJ2-1; 9 nucleotides line up with TRBD1. There are 15 residues in the CDR3. V trimming: 5 bases; J trimming: 7 bases; junction bases outside the gene matches: 9. Germline V gene lookup returns CDR1 SEHNR and CDR2 FQNEAQ (reference sequence). The CDR3 DNA sequence: TGTGCCAGCAGCCCCGGGACAGGGCCTCAGAATGAGCAGTTCTTC. Translation: CASSPGTGPQNEQFF.